The sequence of this T cell receptor (beta chain) was determined in a study of cytomegalovirus exposure and HLA in healthy donors. In the PCR, 60 Vbeta and 13 Jbeta primers were used. Produced via immunoSEQ multiplex PCR; TCRdb's table is partial and in-frame only. The data show 150,000 to 200,000 clones, with over 75% seen just once and approximately 1.2% held by the top ten. This TCR derives from a middle-aged man in good health and CMV-seropositive. The sequencing sample was made of PBMCs.

The CDR3 sequence is CASSRGLTDTQYF. The CDR3, as DNA: TGTGCCAGCAGCAGGGGGTTGACAGATACGCAGTATTTT. The genes are TRBV7-3 and TRBJ2-3; the D gene is possibly TRBD1 (6 bases). CDR3 size: 13 residues. CDR1 and CDR2 (germline): SGHTA, FQGTGA. The V end was cut by 5 bases, the J end by 3 bases, with 9 bases between.